The clone carrying this TCR beta chain came up many times. In germline, CDR1 is MDHEN, CDR2 SYDVKM. Losses at the gene ends were 3 bases for V and 5 bases for J; bases not matched to a gene: 15. CDR3 length: 17 amino acids. The sample belongs to a study of T cells in Graves' hyperthyroidism and ophthalmopathy. Amplification of TCR beta CDR3 regions was performed using RNA transcripts as template. TCR CDR3 regions were first amplified by RT-PCR with HTBI primers. TCRdb passed the multiplex PCR reads through MiXCR, listing each CDR3 protein once. This repertoire shows more than 350,000 distinct CDR3 sequences, under 15% found once; its top ten account for approximately 32%.

J is TRBJ2-7 and V is TRBV28; 8 nucleotides agree with TRBD1. The sample comprised blood. The sequence was collected from a woman aged 25 to 45 with Graves' hyperthyroidism. CDR3 sequence (DNA): TGTGCCAGCAGTTTGTTCTTTAGAGGCAGGGGGCTCAACGAGCAGTACTTC. Amino acid sequence: CASSLFFRGRGLNEQYF.